These T cell receptor beta chains were read from a single sample in a study of control samples from healthy donors and cancer patients. Assay used: immunoSEQ multiplex PCR; TCRdb lists only in-frame clones, some missing. The data show about 100,000 clones, with roughly nine tenths seen just once and about 20% held by the top ten. Sample: blood. These receptor sequences come from a woman in her forties or fifties in good health. Both conserved end residues are part of each CDR3. A D gene is named only where the DNA matches it firmly. Part of the rows lack a size; the others show once, few, many or a class for expanded clones.

d_gene	v_gene	j_gene	abundance	CDR3aa	CDR3nt
TRBD1	TRBV2	TRBJ2-2	-	CARYDRGRGGELFF	TGTGCCCGTTACGACAGGGGGAGAGGCGGGGAGCTGTTTTTT
TRBD1	TRBV4-2	TRBJ1-1	-	CASSLRGQGARANTEAFF	TGTGCCAGCAGCCTTCGGGGACAGGGGGCGCGGGCGAACACTGAAGCTTTCTTT
-	TRBV3-1/TRBV3-2	TRBJ2-7	few	CASRRSESSYEQYF	TGTGCCAGCCGACGGAGCGAGAGCTCCTACGAGCAGTACTTC
-	TRBV10-3	TRBJ2-3	-	CAIAGSGDTQYF	TGTGCCATCGCAGGGAGCGGTGATACGCAGTATTTT
-	TRBV19	TRBJ2-1	-	CASTPGSLEQFF	TGTGCCAGTACACCCGGCAGCCTTGAGCAGTTCTTC
TRBD2	TRBV11-2	TRBJ2-7	-	CPSNPGGRDEQYF	TGTCCCAGCAACCCGGGGGGGCGGGACGAGCAGTACTTC
-	TRBV13	TRBJ1-4	-	CASSQTGANEKLFF	TGTGCCAGCAGCCAGACGGGGGCTAATGAAAAACTGTTTTTT
-	TRBV20-1	TRBJ2-3	-	CSASAHTQYF	TGCAGTGCTAGCGCGCATACGCAGTATTTT
-	TRBV7-7	TRBJ2-1	few	CASGRDVEDNEQFF	TGTGCCAGCGGTAGGGACGTAGAAGACAATGAGCAGTTCTTC
-	TRBV11-3	TRBJ2-3	once	CASSESPESTDTQYF	TGTGCCAGCAGCGAGTCCCCGGAAAGCACAGATACGCAGTATTTT
TRBD2	TRBV6-4	TRBJ2-2	-	CASSDRFQREGPRWNGELFF	TGTGCCAGCAGTGACCGGTTTCAGCGGGAGGGCCCCCGGTGGAACGGGGAGCTGTTTTTT
TRBD1	TRBV19	TRBJ1-2	-	CAIRQGNYGYTF	TGTGCCATACGACAGGGGAACTATGGCTACACCTTC
TRBD1	TRBV6-5	TRBJ2-1	-	CASRSDRGEQFF	TGTGCCAGCAGGTCGGACAGGGGCGAGCAGTTCTTC
-	TRBV5-6	TRBJ1-1	once	CASSQGYGQPEAFF	TGTGCCAGCAGCCAGGGGTACGGGCAACCTGAAGCTTTCTTT
-	TRBV4-1	TRBJ1-2	-	CASSQGGDGYTF	TGCGCCAGCAGCCAAGGGGGGGATGGCTACACCTTC
-	TRBV13	TRBJ2-4	-	CASSFGGIGVEGGKNIQYF	TGTGCCAGCAGCTTTGGAGGGATCGGGGTAGAGGGGGGCAAAAACATTCAGTACTTC
-	TRBV10-1	TRBJ1-6	-	CASSEKGRGSPLHF	TGCGCCAGCAGTGAGAAAGGGAGAGGGTCACCCCTCCACTTT
TRBD1	TRBV27	TRBJ1-6	-	CASRPSGTGASPLHF	TGTGCCAGCAGGCCTAGCGGGACAGGGGCTTCACCCCTCCACTTT
-	TRBV7-2	TRBJ2-2	-	CASSTWVSGTGELFF	TGTGCCAGCAGCACGTGGGTATCGGGCACCGGGGAGCTGTTTTTT
-	TRBV19	TRBJ1-4	-	CASSIGAGIEKLFF	TGTGCCAGTAGTATAGGGGCAGGGATTGAAAAACTGTTTTTT
-	TRBV4-3	TRBJ1-1	once	CASSQVGRRASEAFF	TGCGCCAGCAGCCAGGTGGGACGAAGGGCTTCTGAAGCTTTCTTT
TRBD1	TRBV29-1	TRBJ1-2	few	CSVEIWDSHYGYTF	TGCAGCGTTGAAATTTGGGACAGCCACTATGGCTACACCTTC
TRBD2	TRBV3-1/TRBV3-2	TRBJ2-3	-	CASATLAVPRDTQYF	TGTGCCAGCGCAACACTAGCGGTGCCCCGAGATACGCAGTATTTT
TRBD2	TRBV24-1	TRBJ2-1	-	CATSDPGRVWNNEQFF	TGTGCCACCAGTGATCCAGGGAGGGTGTGGAACAATGAGCAGTTCTTC
-	TRBV6-5	TRBJ2-7	-	CAINTPAYEQYF	TGTGCCATCAACACCCCGGCCTACGAGCAGTACTTC
-	TRBV18	TRBJ1-1	-	CASSPPLQLQEAFF	TGTGCCAGCTCACCACCGTTGCAGCTCCAAGAAGCTTTCTTT
-	TRBV19	TRBJ2-2	-	CALGGGTGELFF	TGTGCCCTAGGAGGGGGCACCGGGGAGCTGTTTTTT
-	TRBV6-2/TRBV6-3	TRBJ1-5	-	CASSSAGYQPQHF	TGTGCCAGCAGTTCGGCAGGGTATCAGCCCCAGCATTTT
TRBD2	TRBV4-1	TRBJ2-3	-	CASSQEQLAGGDTQYF	TGCGCCAGCAGCCAAGAACAACTAGCGGGAGGAGATACGCAGTATTTT
-	TRBV7-2	TRBJ2-1	-	CASSVTGVANEQFF	TGTGCCAGCAGCGTTACGGGAGTAGCAAATGAGCAGTTCTTC
-	TRBV6-5	TRBJ2-1	few	CASIGPLKQFF	TGTGCCAGCATAGGCCCCTTAAAACAGTTCTTC
TRBD1	TRBV15	TRBJ1-3	-	CATSRKKTTTGAGNTIYF	TGTGCCACCAGCAGAAAGAAAACGACGACAGGGGCTGGAAACACCATATATTTT
-	TRBV6-5	TRBJ1-2	-	CASSPRTDYGYTF	TGTGCCAGCAGTCCAAGGACGGACTATGGCTACACCTTC
TRBD2	TRBV7-9	TRBJ2-1	-	CASSSRTSGKNEQFF	TGTGCCAGCAGCTCAAGGACTAGCGGGAAAAATGAGCAGTTCTTC
-	TRBV3-1/TRBV3-2	TRBJ2-1	-	CASSPNGVEQFF	TGTGCCAGCAGCCCGAATGGCGTCGAGCAGTTCTTC
TRBD2	TRBV7-9	TRBJ2-1	-	CASSSQRDHNEQFF	TGTGCCAGCAGCTCCCAGCGGGACCACAATGAGCAGTTCTTC